These 10 T cell receptor beta chains were sequenced from one sample in a study of blood T cell repertoires in COVID-19. TCRdb's table, derived via immunoSEQ multiplex PCR, lists solely in-frame clones and lacks some. Here the sample spans roughly 300,000 clones, approximately 80% being singletons. Input material: peripheral blood. The origin of the receptors is an older woman with active or convalescent COVID-19.

This clone has just one count. This chain joins TRBV4-2 and TRBJ2-7; 12 nucleotides align to TRBD2. In germline, CDR1 is LGHNA, CDR2 YNFKEQ. The junction had 2 bases not matched to a gene; V was cut back by 1 base and J by 4 bases. This CDR3 region has 15 residues. The CDR3 DNA is TGTGCCAGCAGCCAAGGACTAGCGGGGGTTTACGAGCAGTACTTC. The encoded protein is CASSQGLAGVYEQYF.

V gene TRBV14 combines with J gene TRBJ1-2; no reliable D call. This CDR3 has 18 residues. Germline assignment: CDR1 SGHDN and CDR2 FVKESK. V was trimmed by 0 bases and J by 4 bases, leaving 21 bases between them. Here the CDR3 reads CASSQDGPRPYSRYGYTF. The CDR3, as DNA: TGTGCCAGCAGCCAAGATGGTCCCAGGCCTTATTCTCGCTATGGCTACACCTTC. Using reference TRBV14 and TRBJ1-2 for the parts outside the CDR3, the full variable domain is EAGVTQFPSHSVIEKGQTVTLRCDPISGHDNLYWYRRVMGKEIKFLLHFVKESKQDESGMPNNRFLAERTGGTYSTLKVQPAELEDSGVYFCASSQDGPRPYSRYGYTFGSGTRLTVV.

V usage is TRBV6-6 and J usage is TRBJ2-7; 8 nucleotides agree with TRBD2. The trim removed 2 bases at V and 2 bases at J, leaving 8 bases unmatched. The CDR3 has 16 amino acids. Germline V gene data show CDR1 as MNHNY and CDR2 as SVGAGI (reference sequence). CDR3 amino acids: CASSYRRGAAAYEQYF. CDR3 DNA sequence: TGTGCCAGCAGTTACCGGCGGGGGGCCGCAGCCTACGAGCAGTACTTC.

The chain employs TRBV6-2 or TRBV6-3 and TRBJ1-1, with 10 bases that match TRBD1. The V gene's germline CDR1 is MNHEY and CDR2 SVGEGT. This CDR3 contains 18 residues. The V and J ends lost 2 bases and 1 base, in that order; junction bases with no gene match: 10. In nucleotides, the CDR3 is TGTGCCAGCAGTTACCTTCCGAGACAGGGGGCGACGAACACTGAAGCTTTCTTT. Protein product: CASSYLPRQGATNTEAFF.

The gene calls are TRBV7-2 and TRBJ2-7; D is unresolved. V shed 3 bases and J shed 5 bases, with 17 bases lying between them. Germline assignment: CDR1 SGHTA and CDR2 FQGNSA. This CDR3 spans 15 amino acids. In DNA, the CDR3 is TGTGCCAGCAGCTTGCAGGCGCGCAGTACGGACGAGCAGTACTTC. Translating gives CASSLQARSTDEQYF. Together with reference TRBV7-2 and TRBJ2-7, the CDR3 gives the full variable domain: GAGVSQSPSNKVTEKGKDVELRCDPISGHTALYWYRQSLGQGLEFLIYFQGNSAPDKSGLPSDRFSAERTGGSVSTLTIQRTQQEDSAVYLCASSLQARSTDEQYFGPGTRLTVT.

The chain uses TRBV5-6 and TRBJ1-1, with D perhaps matching TRBD1 (6 bases). Germline CDR1 is SGHDT and CDR2 is YYEEEE. V was cut by 4 bases and J by 9 bases, with 16 bases left in between. CDR3 size: 13 residues. The CDR3 protein is CASSRPGEKKAFF. DNA of the CDR3: TGTGCCAGCAGCCGACCAGGGGAGAAGAAAGCTTTCTTT.

J is TRBJ1-2 and V is TRBV18; 8 bases map to TRBD1. Per germline, CDR1 KGHSH and CDR2 LQKENI. Trimming removed 6 bases from V and 5 bases from J; junction bases left unmatched: 5. The CDR3 contains 13 residues. CDR3 coding DNA: TGTGCCAGCTCGAATGACAGGGGATATGGCTACACCTTC. Its translation is CASSNDRGYGYTF.

In nucleotides, the CDR3 is TGTGCCTGGAGGTCCCCGGGACAGTACTACGAGCAGTACTTC. This encodes CAWRSPGQYYEQYF. This sequence joins TRBV30 and TRBJ2-7; 7 nucleotides align to TRBD1. The length of the CDR3 is 14 residues. Germline CDR1 and CDR2: GTSNPN and SVGIG (reference sequence). With V trimmed by 3 bases and J by 3 bases, 8 bases remained unmatched.

The J gene is TRBJ1-5, the V gene TRBV19, with TRBD1 identical over 7 bases. The CDR3 has 15 amino acids. V lost 5 bases, J lost 4 bases, and 8 bases stayed unmatched. Germline values: CDR1 LNHDA, CDR2 SQIVND (reference sequence). The CDR3 DNA sequence: TGTGCCAGTAGTCAACAGGGGAATGGAAATCAGCCCCAGCATTTT. Protein: CASSQQGNGNQPQHF.

This clone was recorded many times. The rearrangement uses TRBV5-1 and TRBJ2-7, with 7 nucleotides matching TRBD2. This CDR3 has 16 amino acids. CDR1 is SGHRS, CDR2 YFSETQ, per germline. V trimming: 2 bases; J trimming: 0 bases; junction bases outside the gene matches: 8. This CDR3 reads CASSLVALADSYEQYF. CDR3 nucleotides: TGCGCCAGCAGCTTAGTTGCGCTAGCGGACTCCTACGAGCAGTACTTC.